The 5 T cell receptor beta chains reported below all come from one sample, sequenced in a study of blood T cell repertoires in COVID-19. Some clones are missing from TCRdb's copy, which holds only in-frame ones; the method was immunoSEQ multiplex PCR. In the table there are more than 200,000 clones, 70% to 85% of which are singletons. Specimen: peripheral blood. These receptors all stem from a woman of 80 years or more with active or convalescent COVID-19.

CDR3 amino acids: CASSLGLAGPYEQYF. The CDR3 nucleotides read TGTGCCAGCAGCCTGGGACTAGCGGGGCCCTACGAGCAGTACTTC. This chain uses TRBV4-2 with TRBJ2-7, with 13 bases matching TRBD2. Per germline, CDR1 LGHNA and CDR2 YNFKEQ. The CDR3 has 15 residues. The junction had 2 bases not matched to a gene; V was cut back by 4 bases and J by 2 bases.

The DNA of the CDR3 is TGTGCCAGCAGCCAAGGGGCCCTCAGGGTCTACGAGCAGTACTTC. Its translation: CASSQGALRVYEQYF. The J gene is TRBJ2-7, the V gene TRBV3-1 (or the pseudogene TRBV3-2); possible D gene TRBD1, 5 bases. The CDR3 runs 15 residues. Looked up from germline, CDR1 is LGHDT and CDR2 is YNNKEL (reference sequence). V was pared by 1 base and J by 3 bases, with 13 bases between.

Note on this clone: This sample includes further DNA sequences coding for the same CDR3. The V gene is TRBV28, the J gene TRBJ2-7; D might be TRBD2 (6 bases). Germline V gene sequence: CDR1 MDHEN, CDR2 SYDVKM. Between the trimmed V and J ends, which lost 3 bases and 0 bases, there was a span of 6 bases. The CDR3 totals 13 residues. DNA of the CDR3: TGTGCCAGCAGTTTCGGGAGCTCCTACGAGCAGTACTTC. Residues: CASSFGSSYEQYF. The complete variable domain, with remaining parts taken from reference TRBV28 and TRBJ2-7, reads DVKVTQSSRYLVKRTGEKVFLECVQDMDHENMFWYRQDPGLGLRLIYFSYDVKMKEKGDIPEGYSVSREKKERFSLILESASTNQTSMYLCASSFGSSYEQYFGPGTRLTVT.

This clone was observed at least ten times. This chain links TRBV7-9 with TRBJ2-2; TRBD1 might be the D (6 bases). Trimming left V 5 bases short and J 4 bases short, with 14 bases between. Looked up from germline, CDR1 is SEHNR and CDR2 is FQNEAQ (reference sequence). The length of the CDR3 is 15 residues. The CDR3 here is CASSPEVGATGELFF. The CDR3 nucleotides are TGTGCCAGCAGCCCCGAAGTGGGGGCCACCGGGGAGCTGTTTTTT.

A single count supports this clone. CDR3 residues: CASREAGRAGYGYTF. The CDR3 DNA follows: TGTGCCAGCCGGGAGGCAGGGCGGGCTGGGTATGGCTACACCTTC. The chain combines TRBV6-5 with TRBJ1-2; D is perhaps TRBD1 (5 bases). The CDR3 is 15 amino acids. Germline loops: CDR1 MNHEY, CDR2 SVGAGI. Trimming stripped 8 bases from V and 5 bases from J, with 21 bases between.